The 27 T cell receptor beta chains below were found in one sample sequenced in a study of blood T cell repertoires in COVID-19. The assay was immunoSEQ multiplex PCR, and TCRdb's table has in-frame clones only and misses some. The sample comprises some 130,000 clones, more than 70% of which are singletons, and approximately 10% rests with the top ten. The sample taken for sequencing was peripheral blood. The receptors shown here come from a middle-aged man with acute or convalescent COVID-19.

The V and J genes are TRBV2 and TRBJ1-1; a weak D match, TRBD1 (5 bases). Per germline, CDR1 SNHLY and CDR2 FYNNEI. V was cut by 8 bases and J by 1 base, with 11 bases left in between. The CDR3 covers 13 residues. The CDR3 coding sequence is TGTGCCAGCGGGGCGGTGTGGAACACTGAAGCTTTCTTT. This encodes CASGAVWNTEAFF.

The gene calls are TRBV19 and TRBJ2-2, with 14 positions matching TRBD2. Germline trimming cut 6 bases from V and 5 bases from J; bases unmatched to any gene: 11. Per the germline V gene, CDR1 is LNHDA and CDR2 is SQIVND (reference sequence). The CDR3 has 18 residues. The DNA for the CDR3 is TGTGCCAGTAGCCTCACCCGACTAGCGGGGGGGCGGACCGGGGAGCTGTTTTTT. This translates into CASSLTRLAGGRTGELFF.

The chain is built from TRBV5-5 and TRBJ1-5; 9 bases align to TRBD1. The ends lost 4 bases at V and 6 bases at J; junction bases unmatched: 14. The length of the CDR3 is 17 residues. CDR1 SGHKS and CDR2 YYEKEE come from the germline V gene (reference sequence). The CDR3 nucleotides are TGTGCCAGCAGCCCCGGGAGGGCGGGACAGGGTGTTCAGCCCCAGCATTTT. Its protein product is CASSPGRAGQGVQPQHF.

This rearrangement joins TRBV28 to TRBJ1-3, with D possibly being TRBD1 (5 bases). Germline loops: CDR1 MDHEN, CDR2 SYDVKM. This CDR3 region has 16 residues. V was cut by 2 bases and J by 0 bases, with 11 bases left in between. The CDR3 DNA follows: TGTGCCAGCAGTTTACTAGGACAATTCTCTGGAAACACCATATATTTT. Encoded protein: CASSLLGQFSGNTIYF.

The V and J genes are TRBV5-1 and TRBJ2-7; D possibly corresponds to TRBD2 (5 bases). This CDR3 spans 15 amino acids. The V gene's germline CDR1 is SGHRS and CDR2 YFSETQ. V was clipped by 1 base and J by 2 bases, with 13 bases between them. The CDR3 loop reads CASSLTGSSPYEQYF. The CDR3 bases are TGCGCCAGCAGCTTGACGGGGTCGTCCCCCTACGAGCAGTACTTC.

In DNA form, the CDR3 reads TGTGCCAGCAGCTTGAGGACAGGGGACTATGGCTACACCTTC. This translates into CASSLRTGDYGYTF. The V and J genes are TRBV7-3 and TRBJ1-2; 9 bases match TRBD1. The trim removed 3 bases at V and 3 bases at J, leaving 2 bases unmatched. The germline V gene has CDR1 SGHTA and CDR2 FQGTGA. CDR3 size: 14 residues. Full variable domain (missing parts from reference TRBV7-3 and TRBJ1-2): GAGVSQTPSNKVTEKGKYVELRCDPISGHTALYWYRQSLGQGPEFLIYFQGTGAADDSGLPNDRFFAVRPEGSVSTLKIQRTERGDSAVYLCASSLRTGDYGYTFGSGTRLTVV.

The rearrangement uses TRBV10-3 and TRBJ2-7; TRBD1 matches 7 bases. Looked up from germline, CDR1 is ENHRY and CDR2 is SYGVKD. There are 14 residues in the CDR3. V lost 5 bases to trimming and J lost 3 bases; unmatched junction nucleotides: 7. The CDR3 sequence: CAISPQGENYEQYF. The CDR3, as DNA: TGTGCCATCAGTCCGCAGGGGGAAAACTACGAGCAGTACTTC.

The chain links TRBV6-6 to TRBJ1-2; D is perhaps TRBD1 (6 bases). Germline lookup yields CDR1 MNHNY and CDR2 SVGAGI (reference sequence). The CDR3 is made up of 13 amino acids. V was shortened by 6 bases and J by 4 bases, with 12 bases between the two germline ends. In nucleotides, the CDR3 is TGTGCCAGCAGACCACAGGGAAGCTATGGCTACACCTTC. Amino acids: CASRPQGSYGYTF.

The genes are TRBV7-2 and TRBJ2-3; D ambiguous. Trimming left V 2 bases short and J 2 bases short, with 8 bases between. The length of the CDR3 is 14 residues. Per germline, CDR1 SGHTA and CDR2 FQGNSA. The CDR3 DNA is TGTGCCAGCAGCTTAAACCGGGTCACAGATACGCAGTATTTT. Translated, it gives CASSLNRVTDTQYF.

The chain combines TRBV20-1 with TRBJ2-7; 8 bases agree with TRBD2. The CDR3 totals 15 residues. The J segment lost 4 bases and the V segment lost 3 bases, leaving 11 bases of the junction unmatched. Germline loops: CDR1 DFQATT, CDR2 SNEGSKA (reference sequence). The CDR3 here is CSASPIAGSFYEQYF. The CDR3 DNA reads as TGCAGTGCTAGTCCCATAGCGGGAAGCTTTTACGAGCAGTACTTC.

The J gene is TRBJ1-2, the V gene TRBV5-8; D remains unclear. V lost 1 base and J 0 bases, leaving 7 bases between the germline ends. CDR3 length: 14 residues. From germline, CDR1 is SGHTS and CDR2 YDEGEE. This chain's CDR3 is CASSLYRANYGYTF. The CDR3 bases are TGTGCCAGCAGCTTGTATCGAGCTAACTATGGCTACACCTTC.

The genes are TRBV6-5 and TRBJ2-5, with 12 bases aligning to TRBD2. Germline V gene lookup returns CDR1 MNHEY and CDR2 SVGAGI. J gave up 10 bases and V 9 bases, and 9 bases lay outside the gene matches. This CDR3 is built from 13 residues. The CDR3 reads CASSSGGERSQYF. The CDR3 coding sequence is TGTGCCAGTTCTAGCGGGGGGGAACGGAGCCAGTACTTC.

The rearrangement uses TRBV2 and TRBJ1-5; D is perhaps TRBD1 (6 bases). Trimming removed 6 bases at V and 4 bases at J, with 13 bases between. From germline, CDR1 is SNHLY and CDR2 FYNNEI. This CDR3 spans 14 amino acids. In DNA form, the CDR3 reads TGTGCCAGCAGATACGGGACAACTAATCAGCCCCAGCATTTT. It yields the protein CASRYGTTNQPQHF.

The CDR3 nucleotides are TGTGCCAGCAGCTTGCTCGGGACTAGTTACAATGAGCAGTTCTTC. It encodes CASSLLGTSYNEQFF. The V call is TRBV11-2, the J call TRBJ2-1; TRBD2 aligns across 8 bases. The CDR3 has 15 amino acids. The J segment lost 4 bases and the V segment lost 3 bases, leaving 5 bases of the junction unmatched. Germline CDR1 is SGHAT and CDR2 is FQNNGV.

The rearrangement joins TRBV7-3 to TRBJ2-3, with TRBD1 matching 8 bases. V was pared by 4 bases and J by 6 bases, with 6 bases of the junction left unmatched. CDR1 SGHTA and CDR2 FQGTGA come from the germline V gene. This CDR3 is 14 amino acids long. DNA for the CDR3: TGTGCCAGCAGCTCGATGACAGGGGCGGATACGCAGTATTTT. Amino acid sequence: CASSSMTGADTQYF.

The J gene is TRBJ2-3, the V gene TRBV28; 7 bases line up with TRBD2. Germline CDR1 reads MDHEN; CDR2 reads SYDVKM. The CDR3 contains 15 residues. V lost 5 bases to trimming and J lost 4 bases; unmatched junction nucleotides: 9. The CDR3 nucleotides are TGTGCCAGCAGTACTAGCGCCCTAGGGGCAGATACGCAGTATTTT. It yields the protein CASSTSALGADTQYF.

CDR3 amino acids: CASSSRLADPGELFF. The CDR3 DNA reads as TGTGCCAGCAGCTCCCGACTAGCAGACCCCGGGGAGCTGTTTTTT. J is TRBJ2-2 and V is TRBV5-4; 7 bases line up with TRBD2. J was trimmed by 6 bases and V by 3 bases; bases with no gene match: 8. This CDR3 has 15 amino acids. The germline CDR1 and CDR2 sequences are SGHNT and YYREEE (reference sequence).

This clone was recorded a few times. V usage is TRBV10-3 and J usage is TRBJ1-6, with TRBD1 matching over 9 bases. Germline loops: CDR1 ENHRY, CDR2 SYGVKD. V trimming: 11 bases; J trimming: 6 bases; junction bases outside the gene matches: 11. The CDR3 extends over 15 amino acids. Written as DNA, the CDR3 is TGTGCCTCCCGGGACAGGGCAAATCTTAATTCACCCCTCCACTTT. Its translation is CASRDRANLNSPLHF.

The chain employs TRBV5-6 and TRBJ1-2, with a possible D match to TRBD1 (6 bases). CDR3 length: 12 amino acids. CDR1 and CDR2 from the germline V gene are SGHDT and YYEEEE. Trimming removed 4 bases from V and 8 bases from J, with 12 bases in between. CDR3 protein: CASSRDTKGYTF. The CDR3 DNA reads TGTGCCAGCAGCCGGGACACGAAAGGCTACACCTTC.

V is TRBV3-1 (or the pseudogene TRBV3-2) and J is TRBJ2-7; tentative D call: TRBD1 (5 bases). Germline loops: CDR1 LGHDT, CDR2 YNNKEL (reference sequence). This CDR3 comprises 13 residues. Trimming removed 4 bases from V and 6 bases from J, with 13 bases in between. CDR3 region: CASSPYGTGEQYF. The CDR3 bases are TGTGCCAGCAGCCCCTACGGAACAGGCGAGCAGTACTTC.

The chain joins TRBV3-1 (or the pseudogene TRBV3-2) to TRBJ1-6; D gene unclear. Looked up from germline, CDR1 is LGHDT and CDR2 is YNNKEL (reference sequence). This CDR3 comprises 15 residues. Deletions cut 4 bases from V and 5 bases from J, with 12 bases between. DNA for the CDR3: TGTGCCAGCAGCCCGAGACGGCGGGATAATTCACCCCTCCACTTT. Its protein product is CASSPRRRDNSPLHF.

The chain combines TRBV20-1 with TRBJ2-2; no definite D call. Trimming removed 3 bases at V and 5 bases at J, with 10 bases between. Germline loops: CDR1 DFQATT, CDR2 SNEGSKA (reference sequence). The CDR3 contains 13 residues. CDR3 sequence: CSASRRRTGELFF. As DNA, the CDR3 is TGCAGTGCTAGTAGAAGGAGAACCGGGGAGCTGTTTTTT.

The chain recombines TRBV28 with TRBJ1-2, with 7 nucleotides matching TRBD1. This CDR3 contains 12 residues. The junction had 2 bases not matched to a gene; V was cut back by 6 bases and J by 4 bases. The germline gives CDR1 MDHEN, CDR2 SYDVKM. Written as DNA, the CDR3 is TGTGCCAGCAGACCAGGGGGCTATGGCTACACCTTC. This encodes CASRPGGYGYTF.

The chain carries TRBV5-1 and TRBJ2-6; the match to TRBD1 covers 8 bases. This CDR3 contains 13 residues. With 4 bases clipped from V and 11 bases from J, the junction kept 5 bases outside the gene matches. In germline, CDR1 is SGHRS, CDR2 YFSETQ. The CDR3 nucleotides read TGCGCCAGCAGCCCCGACAGGGGCGACGTCCTGACTTTC. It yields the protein CASSPDRGDVLTF.

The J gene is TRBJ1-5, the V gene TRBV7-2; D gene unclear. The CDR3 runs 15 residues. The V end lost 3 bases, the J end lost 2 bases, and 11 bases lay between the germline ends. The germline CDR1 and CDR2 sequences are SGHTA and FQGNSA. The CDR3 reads CASSFESTGNQPQHF. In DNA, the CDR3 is TGTGCCAGCAGCTTTGAGAGTACCGGCAATCAGCCCCAGCATTTT.

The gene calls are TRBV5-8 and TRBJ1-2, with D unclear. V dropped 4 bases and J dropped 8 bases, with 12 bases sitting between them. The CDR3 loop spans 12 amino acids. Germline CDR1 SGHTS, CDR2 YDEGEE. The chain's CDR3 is CASSPFNRGYTF. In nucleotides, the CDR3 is TGTGCCAGCAGCCCGTTCAATCGGGGCTACACCTTC.

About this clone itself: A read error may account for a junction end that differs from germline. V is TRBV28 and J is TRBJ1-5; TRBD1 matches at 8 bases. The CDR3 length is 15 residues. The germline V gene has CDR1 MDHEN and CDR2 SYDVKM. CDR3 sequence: CVSSLATGDYQPQHF. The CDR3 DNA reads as TGTGTCAGCAGTTTAGCGACAGGGGATTATCAGCCCCAGCATTTT.